The 26 T cell receptor beta chains in this list originate from one sample, sequenced in a study of T cells in Graves' hyperthyroidism and ophthalmopathy. The CDR3 regions of TCR beta were amplified from RNA transcripts. First-round RT-PCR with HTBI primers amplified the TCR CDR3 region. MiXCR was run by TCRdb on the multiplex PCR reads, yielding one entry per CDR3 protein. The sample lists around 450,000 distinct CDR3 sequences, around 14% occurring once. The sequencing input was blood. The receptors shown here come from a woman younger than 30 with Graves' hyperthyroidism.

There are a few counts of this clonotype. The CDR3 loop reads CASSSGSWMNTEAFF. CDR3 bases: TGTGCCAGCAGCTCGGGTTCTTGGATGAACACTGAAGCTTTCTTT. V usage is TRBV7-2 and J usage is TRBJ1-1; no clear D. The V and J ends lost 4 bases and 0 bases respectively, with 12 bases between them. The CDR3 has 15 amino acids. CDR1 is SGHTA, CDR2 FQGNSA, per germline. Full variable domain (outside the CDR3, taken from reference TRBV7-2 and TRBJ1-1): GAGVSQSPSNKVTEKGKDVELRCDPISGHTALYWYRQSLGQGLEFLIYFQGNSAPDKSGLPSDRFSAERTGGSVSTLTIQRTQQEDSAVYLCASSSGSWMNTEAFFGQGTRLTVV.

This clonotype was recorded many times. V and J are TRBV7-9 and TRBJ2-1; D unclear. Trimming pared 2 bases from V and 4 bases from J, leaving 15 bases between. The CDR3 length is 16 residues. Germline V gene sequence: CDR1 SEHNR, CDR2 FQNEAQ (reference sequence). CDR3 residues: CASSLIAVGQYNEQFF. The CDR3 DNA sequence: TGTGCCAGCAGCTTAATCGCGGTCGGCCAGTACAATGAGCAGTTCTTC.

This clonotype was counted a few times. The V call is TRBV15, the J call TRBJ2-5; no clear D gene. In germline, CDR1 is LNHNV, CDR2 YYDKDF (reference sequence). V lost 3 bases and J 5 bases, leaving 10 bases between the germline ends. CDR3 length: 13 residues. The CDR3 DNA follows: TGTGCCACCAGCAGGTCCCTAGGGGAGACCCAGTACTTC. Residues: CATSRSLGETQYF.

The chain combines TRBV20-1 with TRBJ1-3; D is ambiguous. Germline values: CDR1 DFQATT, CDR2 SNEGSKA (reference sequence). V was trimmed by 0 bases and J by 2 bases, leaving 8 bases between them. The CDR3 totals 14 residues. The CDR3 DNA sequence: TGCAGTGCTAGAGACTCGGGGACTGGAAACACCATATATTTT. Amino acid sequence: CSARDSGTGNTIYF.

This clonotype was seen at least ten times. The J gene is TRBJ1-1, the V gene TRBV5-1; possible D gene TRBD1, 5 bases. Germline V gene data show CDR1 as SGHRS and CDR2 as YFSETQ. V lost 8 bases to trimming and J lost 1 base, with 9 bases between them. This CDR3 is 12 amino acids long. The CDR3 here is CASNQGNTEAFF. The CDR3 DNA sequence: TGCGCCAGTAATCAGGGGAACACTGAAGCTTTCTTT.

This clonotype showed up many times. The V call is TRBV5-1, the J call TRBJ1-1; D is uncertain. Germline CDR1 reads SGHRS; CDR2 reads YFSETQ. The CDR3 length is 15 residues. Trimming took off 6 bases at V and 1 base at J, with 16 bases between the two ends. The CDR3 is CASILSPTENTEAFF. CDR3 nucleotides: TGCGCCAGCATACTCTCGCCGACTGAGAACACTGAAGCTTTCTTT.

This clonotype has a count of ten or more. The chain recombines TRBV7-3 with TRBJ2-5; TRBD1 might be the D (6 bases). The V and J ends lost 5 bases and 1 base respectively, with 14 bases between them. The CDR3 is 15 residues long. Germline CDR1 SGHTA, CDR2 FQGTGA. This chain's CDR3 is CASSRQDDFQETQYF. The CDR3 DNA follows: TGTGCCAGCAGCCGACAGGATGATTTCCAAGAGACCCAGTACTTC.

V and J are TRBV2 and TRBJ2-7; D gene uncertain. Germline V CDR1 and CDR2: SNHLY, FYNNEI. Trimming pared 5 bases from V and 6 bases from J, leaving 11 bases between. The CDR3 contains 12 residues. CDR3 nucleotide sequence: TGTGCCAGCAGTCAAGATATCGGCGAGCAGTACTTC. It encodes CASSQDIGEQYF.

At least ten counts were recorded for this clonotype. The chain uses TRBV20-1 and TRBJ2-1; TRBD1 matches 7 bases. The V segment lost 5 bases and the J segment 3 bases; nucleotides outside the gene matches: 7. The V gene's germline CDR1 is DFQATT and CDR2 SNEGSKA (reference sequence). The CDR3 spans 14 residues. In DNA, the CDR3 is TGCAGTGCTGAAAGACAGGGAATCTACAATGAGCAGTTCTTC. It is translated as CSAERQGIYNEQFF.

This clonotype showed up many times. The V call is TRBV28, the J call TRBJ1-1, with D possibly matching TRBD1 (5 bases). The CDR3 contains 14 residues. The V end was cut by 3 bases, the J end by 4 bases, with 12 bases between. Germline V gives CDR1 MDHEN, CDR2 SYDVKM. The CDR3 DNA sequence: TGTGCCAGCAGTTTCCACGGCGGGGGCACTGAAGCTTTCTTT. Residues: CASSFHGGGTEAFF.

This clonotype was counted ten times or more. The rearrangement joins TRBV27 to TRBJ2-5; 8 nucleotides align to TRBD2. V lost 2 bases, J lost 6 bases, and 20 bases stayed unmatched. The CDR3 is made up of 19 amino acids. Germline CDR1 is MNHEY and CDR2 is SMNVEV (reference sequence). The CDR3 bases are TGTGCCAGCAGTTTAACCCCCCCCGGGCCCACGGGAGGGTGGAAGACCCAGTACTTC. The encoded protein is CASSLTPPGPTGGWKTQYF.

This clonotype appeared many times. The chain joins TRBV28 to TRBJ1-6; weak D call: TRBD1 (6 bases). The CDR3 runs 12 residues. CDR1 and CDR2 from the germline V gene are MDHEN and SYDVKM. V lost 3 bases and J 15 bases, leaving 12 bases between the germline ends. CDR3 residues: CASSFAGARLHF. The CDR3 DNA reads as TGTGCCAGCAGTTTTGCGGGGGCGCGCCTCCACTTT. The whole variable domain, remainder taken from reference TRBV28 and TRBJ1-6, is DVKVTQSSRYLVKRTGEKVFLECVQDMDHENMFWYRQDPGLGLRLIYFSYDVKMKEKGDIPEGYSVSREKKERFSLILESASTNQTSMYLCASSFAGARLHFGNGTRLTVT.

This clonotype has at least ten counts. The V call is TRBV10-3, the J call TRBJ2-7, with D perhaps matching TRBD1 (5 bases). Per germline, CDR1 ENHRY and CDR2 SYGVKD. The CDR3 runs 13 residues. Deletions cut 2 bases from V and 4 bases from J, with 9 bases between. CDR3 coding DNA: TGTGCCATCAGTGAGGAAACAGGTTACGAGCAGTACTTC. Amino acid sequence: CAISEETGYEQYF.

This clonotype was counted many times. The chain has TRBV11-1 and TRBJ2-5; tentatively, D is TRBD1 (6 bases). V lost 4 bases to trimming and J lost 7 bases, with 13 bases between them. CDR3 length equals 13 residues. The germline CDR1 and CDR2 sequences are SGHAT and FQDESV (reference sequence). CDR3: CASSSSRGTTQYF. CDR3 nucleotide sequence: TGTGCCAGCAGCTCCAGTAGGGGGACGACCCAGTACTTC.

Comments on this clonotype: This may stem from a read error, because a much larger clone lies one nucleotide away. CDR3 loop: CASSLFSSVGEQFF. CDR3 in DNA: TGTGCCAGCAGTTTATTTTCATCTGTGGGTGAGCAGTTCTTC. The rearrangement links TRBV27 to TRBJ2-1; unclear D gene. Germline V gives CDR1 MNHEY, CDR2 SMNVEV (reference sequence). This CDR3 has 14 residues. Trimming took 1 base from V and 9 from J, leaving 13 bases between them.

This clonotype has more than one count but fewer than ten. The chain recombines TRBV19 with TRBJ2-3; TRBD2 matches at 14 bases. CDR3 size: 16 residues. The germline gives CDR1 LNHDA, CDR2 SQIVND (reference sequence). The V gene end was trimmed by 4 bases and the J gene end by 5 bases; junction bases not matched to a gene: 5. The CDR3 DNA is TGTGCCAGTAGTAGCGCGGGACTAGCGGGAGAAGATACGCAGTATTTT. This codes for CASSSAGLAGEDTQYF.

This clonotype has ten or more counts. V gene TRBV2 combines with J gene TRBJ1-2; 7 bases agree with TRBD1. This CDR3 is built from 14 residues. CDR1 and CDR2 from the germline V gene are SNHLY and FYNNEI. Trimming removed 7 bases from V and 3 bases from J; junction bases left unmatched: 8. CDR3: CASKGNTGDYGYTF. CDR3 sequence (DNA): TGTGCCAGCAAAGGGAACACAGGGGACTATGGCTACACCTTC.

In this sample, this clonotype turned up a few times. The rearrangement links TRBV10-3 to TRBJ2-7; D unresolved. From germline, CDR1 is ENHRY and CDR2 SYGVKD. This CDR3 is built from 13 residues. The V gene lost 7 bases and the J gene lost 6 bases, with 16 bases spanning the gap. The CDR3 sequence: CAINRQETGEQYF. CDR3 coding DNA: TGTGCCATCAATAGGCAGGAGACGGGCGAGCAGTACTTC.

This chain joins TRBV7-2 and TRBJ1-2; D perhaps matches TRBD1 (5 bases). Germline loops: CDR1 SGHTA, CDR2 FQGNSA. The CDR3 runs to 13 residues. Trimming stripped 6 bases from V and 2 bases from J, with 10 bases between. CDR3 sequence (DNA): TGTGCCAGCAGGGACACAGCCAACTATGGCTACACCTTC. Protein product: CASRDTANYGYTF.

This clonotype was seen only a few times. The genes are TRBV5-1 and TRBJ2-7; D remains ambiguous. The CDR3 has 15 residues. Trimming shortened V by 4 bases and J by 5 bases, and 19 bases separated the two germline ends. Germline V CDR1 and CDR2: SGHRS, YFSETQ. The CDR3 region has the DNA TGCGCCAGCAGCCCTACCCGGGCCACAGACGACGAGCAGTACTTC. As protein: CASSPTRATDDEQYF. Complete variable domain (other parts from reference TRBV5-1 and TRBJ2-7): KAGVTQTPRYLIKTRGQQVTLSCSPISGHRSVSWYQQTPGQGLQFLFEYFSETQRNKGNFPGRFSGRQFSNSRSEMNVSTLELGDSALYLCASSPTRATDDEQYFGPGTRLTVT.

Written as DNA, the CDR3 is TGCGCCAGCAGCCAGAGTAGAAGGGACCTAGCGGGGAATACGCAGTATTTT. It translates to CASSQSRRDLAGNTQYF. The V call is TRBV4-1, the J call TRBJ2-3; 9 nucleotides line up with TRBD2. The CDR3 runs to 17 residues. V dropped 3 bases and J dropped 7; count of bases not matched to a gene: 14. In germline, CDR1 is MGHRA, CDR2 YSYEKL.

A few counts support this clonotype. The chain is built from TRBV2 and TRBJ1-5, with 7 bases identical to TRBD1. With V trimmed by 3 bases and J by 7 bases, 6 bases remained unmatched. The germline V gene has CDR1 SNHLY and CDR2 FYNNEI. The CDR3 extends over 14 amino acids. This CDR3 reads CASSDGQGGQPQHF. DNA for the CDR3: TGTGCCAGCAGTGATGGGCAGGGGGGACAGCCCCAGCATTTT.

The table lists this clonotype with many counts. This chain joins TRBV12-3 or TRBV12-4 and TRBJ1-2; weak D call: TRBD1 (6 bases). Deletions cut 4 bases from V and 0 bases from J, with 12 bases between. The CDR3 has 15 amino acids. The CDR3 DNA is TGTGCCAGCAGTTCCAGTCGACAGGCTAACTATGGCTACACCTTC. This sequence encodes CASSSSRQANYGYTF.

This clonotype has ten or more counts. CDR3 sequence reads: CASSLGSGGLLLTDTQYF. DNA of the CDR3: TGTGCCAGCAGTTTAGGCAGCGGGGGGCTCCTACTCACAGATACGCAGTATTTT. The chain joins TRBV28 to TRBJ2-3; 9 bases are a match to TRBD2. This CDR3 spans 18 amino acids. Losses at the gene ends were 2 bases for V and 2 bases for J; bases not matched to a gene: 11. Germline lookup yields CDR1 MDHEN and CDR2 SYDVKM.

The chain joins TRBV6-1 to TRBJ1-3; perhaps TRBD1 as D (6 bases). The CDR3 is made up of 11 amino acids. From germline, CDR1 is MNHNS and CDR2 SASEGT. Trimming pared 6 bases from V and 8 bases from J, leaving 8 bases between. The CDR3 DNA sequence: TGTGCCAGCAGGGAGGGGGACACCATATATTTT. The encoded protein is CASREGDTIYF.

The chain links TRBV4-1 to TRBJ2-7; the match to TRBD1 covers 9 bases. This CDR3 region has 14 residues. CDR1 and CDR2 (germline): MGHRA, YSYEKL. Trimming took 3 bases from V and 6 from J; bases not matched to a gene: 6. CDR3 amino acids: CASSHWDREAEQYF. The CDR3 nucleotides read TGCGCCAGCAGCCATTGGGACAGGGAGGCCGAGCAGTACTTC.